The 28 T cell receptor beta chains below come from one sample, sequenced in a study of T cell changes during pregnancy in multiple sclerosis. The assay was immunoSEQ multiplex PCR, and TCRdb's table has in-frame clones only and misses some. The profile shows 50,000 to 70,000 clones, roughly 91% of them singletons. Sample: CD8+ T cells from peripheral blood mononuclear cells, taken before pregnancy. The receptors originated from a female donor with multiple sclerosis, enrolled in a pregnancy study.

The V and J genes are TRBV11-2 and TRBJ2-1; D may be TRBD1 (5 bases). This CDR3 comprises 16 residues. With 0 bases removed from V and 9 bases from J, the gap between germline ends came to 18 bases. Germline V gives CDR1 SGHAT, CDR2 FQNNGV. Written as DNA, the CDR3 is TGTGCCAGCAGCTTAGAGAATACGCAGGGTCGCGGTGAGCAGTTCTTC. Translating gives CASSLENTQGRGEQFF.

This chain links TRBV5-6 with TRBJ1-1, with a weak D call TRBD1 (5 bases). Per the germline V gene, CDR1 is SGHDT and CDR2 is YYEEEE. V lost 3 bases and J 6 bases, leaving 12 bases between the germline ends. The CDR3 is 13 amino acids. The CDR3 DNA reads TGTGCCAGCAGCTACCCAGGGATTCCTGAAGCTTTCTTT. This encodes CASSYPGIPEAFF. The full variable domain, in which reference TRBV5-6 and TRBJ1-1 provide the parts outside the CDR3, is DAGVTQSPTHLIKTRGQQVTLRCSPKSGHDTVSWYQQALGQGPQFIFQYYEEEERQRGNFPDRFSGHQFPNYSSELNVNALLLGDSALYLCASSYPGIPEAFFGQGTRLTVV.

The chain recombines TRBV6-5 with TRBJ1-1; a weak D match, TRBD1 (5 bases). Germline V gene data show CDR1 as MNHEY and CDR2 as SVGAGI. V lost 6 bases, J lost 5 bases, and 10 bases lay in between. The CDR3 has 12 residues. CDR3 sequence reads: CASSPGTTEAFF. In nucleotides, the CDR3 is TGTGCCAGCAGCCCCGGGACTACTGAAGCTTTCTTT.

The chain joins TRBV5-1 to TRBJ1-6; the D gene is possibly TRBD1 (6 bases). Germline-derived CDR1 and CDR2 are SGHRS and YFSETQ. V was shortened by 4 bases and J by 6 bases, with 20 bases between the two germline ends. CDR3 length: 17 amino acids. The CDR3 protein is CASSGGEGEIFNSPLHF. CDR3 nucleotide sequence: TGCGCCAGCAGCGGTGGGGAGGGGGAAATATTTAATTCACCCCTCCACTTT.

V usage is TRBV6-5 and J usage is TRBJ1-2; no reliable D call. CDR1 and CDR2 (germline): MNHEY, SVGAGI. There are 15 residues in the CDR3. V was clipped by 5 bases and J by 8 bases, with 21 bases between them. Written as DNA, the CDR3 is TGTGCCAGCAGTGGTCGACCGGCGTACCCGGGAGGCTACACCTTC. It yields the protein CASSGRPAYPGGYTF.

The chain's CDR3 is CASSLSQAGPQETQYF. The CDR3, as DNA: TGTGCCAGCAGCTTATCCCAAGCGGGACCGCAAGAGACCCAGTACTTC. The chain employs TRBV11-2 and TRBJ2-5; the match to TRBD2 covers 7 bases. The V segment lost 2 bases and the J segment 2 bases; nucleotides outside the gene matches: 8. This CDR3 spans 16 amino acids. CDR1 SGHAT and CDR2 FQNNGV come from the germline V gene.

This clone was recorded once. The CDR3 spells CATSPKGVQPQHF. DNA of the CDR3: TGTGCCACCAGCCCTAAGGGGGTTCAGCCCCAGCATTTT. J is TRBJ1-5 and V is TRBV15, with D possibly matching TRBD1 (6 bases). CDR1 is LNHNV, CDR2 YYDKDF, per germline (reference sequence). Trimming took off 5 bases at V and 6 bases at J, with 11 bases between the two ends. The CDR3 is 13 amino acids.

The chain has TRBV6-1 and TRBJ1-1; maybe TRBD1 (5 bases). From germline, CDR1 is MNHNS and CDR2 SASEGT. V was pared by 3 bases and J by 4 bases, with 12 bases between. This CDR3 has 14 residues. CDR3 residues: CASSDVGGSTEAFF. CDR3 bases: TGTGCCAGCAGTGATGTGGGGGGGAGCACTGAAGCTTTCTTT.

As concerns this clone: The same CDR3 can be traced to other DNA sequences in this sample. For the CDR3, the DNA is TGTGCCAGCAGCTTAGGAACAGGTTACGAGCAGTACTTC. Translated: CASSLGTGYEQYF. The gene calls are TRBV11-2 and TRBJ2-7; maybe TRBD1 (5 bases). Germline CDR1 reads SGHAT; CDR2 reads FQNNGV. V shed 1 base and J shed 4 bases, with 8 bases lying between them. This CDR3 contains 13 residues. Full variable domain (missing parts from reference TRBV11-2 and TRBJ2-7): EAGVAQSPRYKIIEKRQSVAFWCNPISGHATLYWYQQILGQGPKLLIQFQNNGVVDDSQLPKDRFSAERLKGVDSTLKIQPAKLEDSAVYLCASSLGTGYEQYFGPGTRLTVT.

V gene TRBV19 combines with J gene TRBJ1-1; D not certain. Trimming shortened V by 5 bases and J by 8 bases, and 15 bases separated the two germline ends. The germline V gene has CDR1 LNHDA and CDR2 SQIVND (reference sequence). The CDR3 totals 13 residues. The CDR3 loop is CASSPNTLREAFF. CDR3 DNA: TGTGCCAGTAGTCCCAACACCCTCAGGGAAGCTTTCTTT.

This clone was picked up one time. The V gene is TRBV5-6, the J gene TRBJ1-1; 9 bases line up with TRBD1. From germline, CDR1 is SGHDT and CDR2 YYEEEE. The CDR3 loop spans 13 amino acids. Unmatched junction bases numbered 3, after V lost 2 bases and J lost 7 bases. This CDR3 is CASSLQGAGEAFF. CDR3 nucleotide sequence: TGTGCCAGCAGCTTACAGGGGGCGGGTGAAGCTTTCTTT.

The chain links TRBV27 to TRBJ2-3; 9 nucleotides agree with TRBD2. V trimming: 3 bases; J trimming: 11 bases; junction bases outside the gene matches: 9. Germline assignment: CDR1 MNHEY and CDR2 SMNVEV (reference sequence). This CDR3 is built from 14 residues. CDR3 residues: CASSFTDSGGRQYF. The CDR3 region has the DNA TGTGCCAGCAGTTTTACAGATAGCGGGGGTCGGCAGTATTTT.

The chain combines TRBV9 with TRBJ2-6; D gene unclear. Deletions cut 7 bases from V and 1 base from J, with 6 bases between. The CDR3 runs 13 residues. In germline, CDR1 is SGDLS, CDR2 YYNGEE. The CDR3 coding sequence is TGTGCCAGCGAAGCGTCTGGGGCCAACGTCCTGACTTTC. Protein: CASEASGANVLTF.

The chain couples TRBV6-1 to TRBJ2-7; D is perhaps TRBD1 (6 bases). There are 14 residues in the CDR3. Looked up from germline, CDR1 is MNHNS and CDR2 is SASEGT. Trimming pared 10 bases from V and 2 bases from J, leaving 18 bases between. The CDR3 region has the DNA TGTGCCACCTTTACGACAGGTTCCACCTACGAGCAGTACTTC. Amino acid sequence: CATFTTGSTYEQYF.

This chain links TRBV11-2 with TRBJ1-6; TRBD1 agrees at 7 bases. V lost 7 bases and J lost 9; bases outside the gene matches: 15. CDR3 length equals 16 residues. Germline assignment: CDR1 SGHAT and CDR2 FQNNGV. In DNA, the CDR3 is TGTGCCAGCACCCTTACTTGGGGCAGGGGGGCTTCACCCCTCCACTTT. This translates into CASTLTWGRGASPLHF.

V and J are TRBV27 and TRBJ2-5, with D possibly TRBD2 on 5 matching bases. Germline V gene sequence: CDR1 MNHEY, CDR2 SMNVEV (reference sequence). The V gene lost 4 bases and the J gene lost 4 bases, with 10 bases spanning the gap. There are 13 residues in the CDR3. This CDR3 is CASSWAGGETQYF. Written as DNA, the CDR3 is TGTGCCAGCAGTTGGGCAGGAGGAGAGACCCAGTACTTC.

The J gene is TRBJ2-7, the V gene TRBV14, with D maybe TRBD1 (6 bases). This CDR3 has 15 residues. Germline V gene sequence: CDR1 SGHDN, CDR2 FVKESK. Trimming stripped 4 bases from V and 0 bases from J, with 13 bases between. The CDR3 protein is CASSPLGGDSYEQYF. The CDR3 DNA is TGTGCCAGCAGCCCGCTAGGGGGAGACTCCTACGAGCAGTACTTC.

The chain employs TRBV6-1 and TRBJ2-1; TRBD2 agrees at 8 bases. V shed 3 bases, J shed 10 bases, and the junction held 11 bases outside the gene matches. The CDR3 is 15 residues long. CDR1 and CDR2 from the germline V gene are MNHNS and SASEGT. CDR3 coding DNA: TGTGCCAGCAGTGACGTTCTAGCGGGCAAGGGGGAGCAGTTCTTC. Its translation is CASSDVLAGKGEQFF.

The chain has TRBV9 and TRBJ1-5; 9 bases fit TRBD1. CDR1 and CDR2 (germline): SGDLS, YYNGEE. V lost 4 bases, J lost 6 bases, and 5 bases stayed unmatched. The CDR3 loop spans 14 amino acids. The CDR3 loop reads CASSPGTGIQPQHF. Written as DNA, the CDR3 is TGTGCCAGCAGCCCCGGGACAGGGATTCAGCCCCAGCATTTT.

V gene TRBV7-8 combines with J gene TRBJ2-1; possible D gene TRBD1, 7 bases. Trimming stripped 1 base from V and 4 bases from J, with 14 bases between. Looked up from germline, CDR1 is SGHVS and CDR2 is FQNEAQ. This CDR3 is 16 amino acids long. DNA of the CDR3: TGTGCCAGCAGCTTAGTATCTCAGGGGGGTTACAATGAGCAGTTCTTC. Translating gives CASSLVSQGGYNEQFF.

The chain carries TRBV6-5 and TRBJ2-7; 11 positions match TRBD1. There are 13 residues in the CDR3. Germline loops: CDR1 MNHEY, CDR2 SVGAGI. V gave up 5 bases and J gave up 6 bases; unmatched junction bases: 3. This CDR3 reads CASSPGQGVEQYF. CDR3 nucleotides: TGTGCCAGCAGTCCGGGACAGGGGGTCGAGCAGTACTTC.

Here the CDR3 reads CASSPTSGGVSLSVTQYF. The CDR3 DNA reads as TGTGCCAGCAGCCCTACTAGCGGGGGAGTTTCCCTTAGCGTTACGCAGTATTTT. The chain has TRBV7-9 and TRBJ2-3; 11 nucleotides align to TRBD2. Germline V gene data show CDR1 as SEHNR and CDR2 as FQNEAQ (reference sequence). The length of the CDR3 is 18 residues. V was clipped by 5 bases and J by 8 bases; unmatched bases: 18.

The V gene is TRBV6-1, the J gene TRBJ1-6, with D maybe TRBD1 (5 bases). V was trimmed by 7 bases and J by 5 bases, leaving 12 bases between them. The CDR3 spans 14 residues. The germline V gene has CDR1 MNHNS and CDR2 SASEGT. As DNA, the CDR3 is TGTGCCAGCAAACAGGTTCCGGATAATTCACCCCTCCACTTT. Encoded protein: CASKQVPDNSPLHF.

The sample holds one count of this clone. The rearrangement joins TRBV7-9 to TRBJ1-1, with 9 bases aligning to TRBD1. Per the germline V gene, CDR1 is SEHNR and CDR2 is FQNEAQ (reference sequence). V lost 6 bases and J lost 3; bases outside the gene matches: 8. The CDR3 contains 15 residues. CDR3 bases: TGTGCCAGCAGTCCTTACAGGGGGCCGGACACTGAAGCTTTCTTT. Translated: CASSPYRGPDTEAFF.

V gene TRBV5-6 combines with J gene TRBJ2-5; 13 bases match TRBD2. Germline lookup yields CDR1 SGHDT and CDR2 YYEEEE. V lost 5 bases, J lost 5 bases, and 3 bases stayed unmatched. CDR3 length: 14 residues. In DNA form, the CDR3 reads TGTGCCAGCAGACCGGGACTAGCGGGGGAGACCCAGTACTTC. Protein sequence: CASRPGLAGETQYF. The variable domain in full, with the rest retrieved from reference TRBV5-6 and TRBJ2-5, is DAGVTQSPTHLIKTRGQQVTLRCSPKSGHDTVSWYQQALGQGPQFIFQYYEEEERQRGNFPDRFSGHQFPNYSSELNVNALLLGDSALYLCASRPGLAGETQYFGPGTRLLVL.

The chain recombines TRBV6-6 with TRBJ1-3; D may be TRBD1 (6 bases). The CDR3 runs to 16 residues. Germline loops: CDR1 MNHNY, CDR2 SVGAGI (reference sequence). V gave up 5 bases and J gave up 0 bases, with 14 bases separating them. Here the CDR3 DNA reads TGTGCCAGCAGTCCCTCCGGGACATTCTCTGGAAACACCATATATTTT. Encoded protein: CASSPSGTFSGNTIYF.

CDR3: CASSLIQAGGGYTF. CDR3 nucleotides: TGTGCCAGCAGTTTAATACAGGCCGGTGGCGGCTACACCTTC. The chain uses TRBV27 and TRBJ1-2, with a possible D match to TRBD1 (5 bases). Germline CDR1 MNHEY, CDR2 SMNVEV (reference sequence). This CDR3 has 14 amino acids. Trimming shortened V by 2 bases and J by 8 bases, and 15 bases separated the two germline ends.

The chain employs TRBV9 and TRBJ1-1, with 7 bases identical to TRBD1. The CDR3 extends over 13 amino acids. The germline V gene has CDR1 SGDLS and CDR2 YYNGEE. With V trimmed by 4 bases and J by 5 bases, 5 bases remained unmatched. CDR3 coding DNA: TGTGCCAGCAGCAAGGGGGCTGGGACTGAAGCTTTCTTT. Translating it yields CASSKGAGTEAFF.